Detailed here is one TCR beta chain. These data come from a study of blood T cell repertoires in COVID-19. This CDR3 is built from 16 residues. Looked up from germline, CDR1 is SGHDT and CDR2 is YYEEEE. The trim removed 0 bases at V and 8 bases at J, leaving 7 bases unmatched. The protocol was immunoSEQ multiplex PCR, while the TCRdb copy is restricted to in-frame clones and leaves out a portion. Among approximately 150,000 clones, about 86% were seen once, and the ten largest hold approximately 8%. Source material: peripheral blood. The TCR comes from a human donor in a cohort sampled during active COVID-19. The chain employs TRBV5-6 and TRBJ1-4, with 10 bases fitting TRBD1. In DNA, the CDR3 is TGTGCCAGCAGCTTGGGGGCTGTGGGACAGGGGGAAAAACTGTTTTTT. Amino acids: CASSLGAVGQGEKLFF.